Listed below are T cell receptor beta chains from one sample, sequenced in a study of blood T cell repertoires in COVID-19. Measured with immunoSEQ multiplex PCR; TCRdb has only the in-frame clones, and not every one. The sample includes fewer than 75,000 clones, about 88% of them seen just once. Sequenced: peripheral blood. Source of these receptors: a human donor in a cohort sampled during active COVID-19. Both conserved end residues are part of each CDR3.

V gene	CDR3 protein
TRBV4-3	CASSLRGDTQYF
TRBV5-6	CASTPRRRGYEQYF
TRBV4-3	CASSQDWQKKETQYF
TRBV30	CAWSVPGTGYNEQFF
TRBV27	CASRGPGRGGIGYTF
TRBV7-8	CASSFNPSQATEEDYGYTF
TRBV7-2	CASSLGFMSDGYTF
TRBV27	CASSLSSTGGTEAFF
TRBV5-1	CASSPYLDRAGANVLTF
TRBV5-1	CASSPVPGQGAYYEQYF
TRBV10-3	CAISERGLGSEQFF
TRBV9	CASRNDTLYGYTF
TRBV6-2/TRBV6-3	CASSSQGSTTEAFF
TRBV24-1	CATSDLRQGAYNEQFF
TRBV4-1	CASSAGPHEQYF
TRBV28	CASRGDREDNQPQHF